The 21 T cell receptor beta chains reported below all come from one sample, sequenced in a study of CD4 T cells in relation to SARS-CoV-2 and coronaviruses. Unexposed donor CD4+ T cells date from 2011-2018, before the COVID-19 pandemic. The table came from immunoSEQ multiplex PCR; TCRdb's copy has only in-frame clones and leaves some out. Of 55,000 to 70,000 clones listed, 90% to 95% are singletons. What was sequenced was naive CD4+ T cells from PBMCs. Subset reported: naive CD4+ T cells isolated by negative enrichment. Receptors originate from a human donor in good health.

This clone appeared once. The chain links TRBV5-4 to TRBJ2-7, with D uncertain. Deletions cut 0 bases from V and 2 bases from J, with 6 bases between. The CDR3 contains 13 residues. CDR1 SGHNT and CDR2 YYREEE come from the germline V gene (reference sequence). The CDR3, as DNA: TGTGCCAGCAGCTTGGACGGAACCTACGAGCAGTACTTC. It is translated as CASSLDGTYEQYF.

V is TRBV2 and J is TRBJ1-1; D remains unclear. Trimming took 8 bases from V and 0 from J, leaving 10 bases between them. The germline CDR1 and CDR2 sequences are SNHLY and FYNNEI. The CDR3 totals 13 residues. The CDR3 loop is CASRGRMNTEAFF. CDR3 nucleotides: TGTGCCAGCCGCGGAAGAATGAACACTGAAGCTTTCTTT. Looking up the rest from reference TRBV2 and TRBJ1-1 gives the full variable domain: EPEVTQTPSHQVTQMGQEVILRCVPISNHLYFYWYRQILGQKVEFLVSFYNNEISEKSEIFDDQFSVERPDGSNFTLKIRSTKLEDSAMYFCASRGRMNTEAFFGQGTRLTVV.

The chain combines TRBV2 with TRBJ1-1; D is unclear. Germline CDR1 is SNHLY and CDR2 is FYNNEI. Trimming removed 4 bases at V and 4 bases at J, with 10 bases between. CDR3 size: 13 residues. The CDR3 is CASSVTESTEAFF. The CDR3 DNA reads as TGTGCCAGCAGTGTGACGGAAAGCACTGAAGCTTTCTTT.

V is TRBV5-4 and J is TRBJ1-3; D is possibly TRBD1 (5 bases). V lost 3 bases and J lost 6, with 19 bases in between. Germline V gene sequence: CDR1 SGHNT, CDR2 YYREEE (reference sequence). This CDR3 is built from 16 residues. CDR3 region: CASSSRGRAAENTIYF. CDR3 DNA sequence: TGTGCCAGCAGCTCTAGGGGACGTGCGGCTGAAAACACCATATATTTT.

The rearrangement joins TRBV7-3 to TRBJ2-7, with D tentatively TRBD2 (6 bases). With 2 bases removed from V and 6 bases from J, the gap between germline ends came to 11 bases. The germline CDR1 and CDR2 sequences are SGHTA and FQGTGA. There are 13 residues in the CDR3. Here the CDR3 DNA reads TGTGCCAGCAGCTTATCTGCCGGGGGCGAGCAGTACTTC. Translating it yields CASSLSAGGEQYF.

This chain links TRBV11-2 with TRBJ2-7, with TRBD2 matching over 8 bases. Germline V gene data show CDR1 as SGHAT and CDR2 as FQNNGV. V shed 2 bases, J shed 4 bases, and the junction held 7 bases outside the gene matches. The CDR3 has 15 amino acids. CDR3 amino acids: CASSLRGTSRYEQYF. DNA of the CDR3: TGTGCCAGCAGCTTAAGGGGGACTAGTCGTTACGAGCAGTACTTC.

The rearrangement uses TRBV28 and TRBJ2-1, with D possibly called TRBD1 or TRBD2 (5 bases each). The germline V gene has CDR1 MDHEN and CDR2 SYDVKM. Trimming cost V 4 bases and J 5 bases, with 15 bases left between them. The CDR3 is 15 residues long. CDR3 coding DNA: TGTGCCAGCAGTTCCTCACCTGGGGGAGACAATGAGCAGTTCTTC. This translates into CASSSSPGGDNEQFF.

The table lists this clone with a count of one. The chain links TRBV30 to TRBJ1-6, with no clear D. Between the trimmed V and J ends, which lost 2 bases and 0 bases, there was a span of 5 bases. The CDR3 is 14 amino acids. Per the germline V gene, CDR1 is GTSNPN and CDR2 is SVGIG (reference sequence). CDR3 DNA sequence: TGTGCCTGGAGTTGGGACTCCTATAATTCACCCCTCCACTTT. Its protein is CAWSWDSYNSPLHF.

CDR3 amino acids: CASSLGGGQGAWQYF. The CDR3 DNA sequence: TGTGCCAGCAGCTTAGGGGGGGGACAGGGGGCTTGGCAGTACTTC. This chain links TRBV11-2 with TRBJ2-7; 12 bases agree with TRBD1. The CDR3 consists of 15 residues. The V gene end was trimmed by 1 base and the J gene end by 9 bases; junction bases not matched to a gene: 7. The germline V gene has CDR1 SGHAT and CDR2 FQNNGV.

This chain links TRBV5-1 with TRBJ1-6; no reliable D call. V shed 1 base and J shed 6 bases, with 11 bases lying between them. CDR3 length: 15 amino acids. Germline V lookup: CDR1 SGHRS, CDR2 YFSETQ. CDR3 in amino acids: CASSLIGVFNSPLHF. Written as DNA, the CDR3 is TGCGCCAGCAGCTTGATCGGGGTCTTTAATTCACCCCTCCACTTT.

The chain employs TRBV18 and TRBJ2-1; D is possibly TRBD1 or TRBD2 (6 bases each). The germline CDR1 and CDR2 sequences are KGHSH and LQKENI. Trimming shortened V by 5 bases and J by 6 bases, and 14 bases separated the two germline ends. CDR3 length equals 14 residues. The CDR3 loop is CASSKSKGGNEQFF. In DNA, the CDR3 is TGTGCCAGCTCAAAGTCGAAGGGGGGCAATGAGCAGTTCTTC.

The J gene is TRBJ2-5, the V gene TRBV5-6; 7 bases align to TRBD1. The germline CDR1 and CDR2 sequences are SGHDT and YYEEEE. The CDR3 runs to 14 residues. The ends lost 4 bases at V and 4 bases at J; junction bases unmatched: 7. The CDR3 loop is CASSRGGVSETQYF. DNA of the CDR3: TGTGCCAGCAGCCGAGGGGGCGTTTCAGAGACCCAGTACTTC.

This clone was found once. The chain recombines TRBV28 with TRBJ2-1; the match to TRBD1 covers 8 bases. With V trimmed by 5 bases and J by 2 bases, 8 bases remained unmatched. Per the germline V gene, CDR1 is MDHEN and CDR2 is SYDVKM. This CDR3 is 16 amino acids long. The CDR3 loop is CASSPLSRGPYNEQFF. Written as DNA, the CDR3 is TGTGCCAGCAGTCCGCTTTCCAGGGGGCCCTACAATGAGCAGTTCTTC.

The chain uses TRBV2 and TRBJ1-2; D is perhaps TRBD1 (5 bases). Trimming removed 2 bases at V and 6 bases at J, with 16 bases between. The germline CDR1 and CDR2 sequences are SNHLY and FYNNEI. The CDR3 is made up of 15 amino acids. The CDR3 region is CASSEIGTVIDGYTF. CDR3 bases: TGTGCCAGCAGTGAAATAGGGACGGTCATCGATGGCTACACCTTC.

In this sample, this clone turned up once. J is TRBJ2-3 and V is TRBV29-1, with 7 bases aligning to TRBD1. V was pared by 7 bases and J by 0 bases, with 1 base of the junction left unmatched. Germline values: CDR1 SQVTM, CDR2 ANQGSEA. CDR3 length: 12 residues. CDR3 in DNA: TGCAGCGAGGGGGCGAGCACAGATACGCAGTATTTT. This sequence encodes CSEGASTDTQYF.

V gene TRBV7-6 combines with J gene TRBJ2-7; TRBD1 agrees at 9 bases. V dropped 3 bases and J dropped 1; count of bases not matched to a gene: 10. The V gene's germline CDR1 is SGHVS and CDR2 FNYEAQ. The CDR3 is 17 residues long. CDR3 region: CASSFTPPGQGSYEQYF. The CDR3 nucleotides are TGTGCCAGCAGCTTCACCCCCCCGGGACAGGGTTCCTACGAGCAGTACTTC.

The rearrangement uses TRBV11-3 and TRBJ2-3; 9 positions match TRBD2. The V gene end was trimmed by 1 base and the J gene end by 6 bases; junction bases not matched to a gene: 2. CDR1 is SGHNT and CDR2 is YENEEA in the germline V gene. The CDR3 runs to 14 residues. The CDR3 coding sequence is TGTGCCAGCAGCTTAGCTGGGACTAGCGATACGCAGTATTTT. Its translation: CASSLAGTSDTQYF.

The CDR3 DNA reads TGTGCCAGCAGTTACAGAACTAGCGGGCAGGGTAGCACAGATACGCAGTATTTT. This encodes CASSYRTSGQGSTDTQYF. V usage is TRBV6-2 or TRBV6-3 and J usage is TRBJ2-3; 9 bases align to TRBD2. The CDR3 runs 18 residues. CDR1 MNHEY and CDR2 SVGEGT come from the germline V gene. V gave up 2 bases and J gave up 0 bases; unmatched junction bases: 9.

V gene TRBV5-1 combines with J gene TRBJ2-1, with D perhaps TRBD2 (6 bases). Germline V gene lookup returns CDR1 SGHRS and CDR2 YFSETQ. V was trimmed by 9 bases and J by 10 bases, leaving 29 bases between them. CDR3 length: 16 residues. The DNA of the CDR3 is TGCGCCACTACGATTACGGGAGCGGTAGACCTCACGGAGCAGTTCTTC. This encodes CATTITGAVDLTEQFF. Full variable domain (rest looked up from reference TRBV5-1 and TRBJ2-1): KAGVTQTPRYLIKTRGQQVTLSCSPISGHRSVSWYQQTPGQGLQFLFEYFSETQRNKGNFPGRFSGRQFSNSRSEMNVSTLELGDSALYLCATTITGAVDLTEQFFGPGTRLTVL.

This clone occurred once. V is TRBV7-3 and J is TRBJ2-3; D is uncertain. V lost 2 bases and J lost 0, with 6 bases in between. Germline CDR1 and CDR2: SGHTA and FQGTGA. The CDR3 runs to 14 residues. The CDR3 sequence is CASSLYSSTDTQYF. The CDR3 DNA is TGTGCCAGCAGCTTATATTCTAGCACAGATACGCAGTATTTT.

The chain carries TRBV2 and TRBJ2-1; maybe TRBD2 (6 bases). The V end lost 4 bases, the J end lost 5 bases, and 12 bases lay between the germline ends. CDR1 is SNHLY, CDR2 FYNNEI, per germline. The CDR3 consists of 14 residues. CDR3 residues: CASSVTSPHNEQFF. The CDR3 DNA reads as TGTGCCAGCAGTGTTACTAGCCCCCACAATGAGCAGTTCTTC.